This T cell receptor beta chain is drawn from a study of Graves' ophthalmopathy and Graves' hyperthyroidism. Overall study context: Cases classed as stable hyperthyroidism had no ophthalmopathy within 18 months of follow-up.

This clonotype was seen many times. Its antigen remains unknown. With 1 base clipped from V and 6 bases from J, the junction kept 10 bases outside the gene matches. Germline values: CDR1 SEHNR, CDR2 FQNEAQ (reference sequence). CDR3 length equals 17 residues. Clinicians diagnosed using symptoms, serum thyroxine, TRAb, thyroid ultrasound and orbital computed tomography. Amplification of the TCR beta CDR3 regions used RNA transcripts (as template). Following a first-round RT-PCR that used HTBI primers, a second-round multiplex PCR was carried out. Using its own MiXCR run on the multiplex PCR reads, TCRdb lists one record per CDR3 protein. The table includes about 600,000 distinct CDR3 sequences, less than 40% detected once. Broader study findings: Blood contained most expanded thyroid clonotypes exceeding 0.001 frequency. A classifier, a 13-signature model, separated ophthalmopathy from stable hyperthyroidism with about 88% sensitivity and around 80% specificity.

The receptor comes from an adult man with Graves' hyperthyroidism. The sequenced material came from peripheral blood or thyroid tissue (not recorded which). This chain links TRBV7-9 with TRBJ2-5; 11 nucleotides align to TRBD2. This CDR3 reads CASSLGSLAGEVKTQYF. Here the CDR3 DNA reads TGTGCCAGCAGCTTAGGATCACTAGCGGGAGAGGTAAAGACCCAGTACTTC.